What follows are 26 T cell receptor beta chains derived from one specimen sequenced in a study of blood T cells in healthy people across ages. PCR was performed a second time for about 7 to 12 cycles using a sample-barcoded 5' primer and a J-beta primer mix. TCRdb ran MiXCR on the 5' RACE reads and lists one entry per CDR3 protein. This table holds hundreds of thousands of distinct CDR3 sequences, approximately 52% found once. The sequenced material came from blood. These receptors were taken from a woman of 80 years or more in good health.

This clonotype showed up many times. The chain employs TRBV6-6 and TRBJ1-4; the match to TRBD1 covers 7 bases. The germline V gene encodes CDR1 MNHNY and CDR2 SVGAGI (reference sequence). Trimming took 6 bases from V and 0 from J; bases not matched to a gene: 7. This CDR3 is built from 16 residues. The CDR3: CASRGQRDATNEKLFF. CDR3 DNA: TGTGCCAGCAGGGGACAGAGAGATGCAACTAATGAAAAACTGTTTTTT.

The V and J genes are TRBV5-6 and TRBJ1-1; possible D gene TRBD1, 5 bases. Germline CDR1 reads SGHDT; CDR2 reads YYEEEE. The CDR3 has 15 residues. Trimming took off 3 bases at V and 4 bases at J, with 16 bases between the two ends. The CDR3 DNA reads TGTGCCAGCAGCTCGCGAATGGGGGGGGGCACTGAAGCTTTCTTT. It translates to CASSSRMGGGTEAFF.

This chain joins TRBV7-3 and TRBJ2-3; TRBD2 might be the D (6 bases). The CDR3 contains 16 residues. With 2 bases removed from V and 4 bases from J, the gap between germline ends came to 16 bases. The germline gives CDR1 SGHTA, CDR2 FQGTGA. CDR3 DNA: TGTGCCAGCAGCTTACATGGTGCAGCGGGTTCAGATACGCAGTATTTT. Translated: CASSLHGAAGSDTQYF.

For the CDR3, the DNA is TGTGCCAGCAGCTTATGGGGACCTACCTACGAGCAGTACTTC. It specifies CASSLWGPTYEQYF. The chain has TRBV11-2 and TRBJ2-7; D is perhaps TRBD1 or TRBD2 (5 bases each). The CDR3 spans 14 residues. The germline V gene encodes CDR1 SGHAT and CDR2 FQNNGV. V was shortened by 2 bases and J by 2 bases, with 10 bases between the two germline ends.

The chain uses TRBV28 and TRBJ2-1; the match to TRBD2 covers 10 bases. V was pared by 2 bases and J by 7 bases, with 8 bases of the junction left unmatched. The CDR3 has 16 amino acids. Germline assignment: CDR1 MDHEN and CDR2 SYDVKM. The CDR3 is CASSLPLAGAVNEQFF. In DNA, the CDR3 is TGTGCCAGCAGTTTACCTCTAGCGGGAGCGGTGAATGAGCAGTTCTTC. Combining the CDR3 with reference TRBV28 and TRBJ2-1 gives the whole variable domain DVKVTQSSRYLVKRTGEKVFLECVQDMDHENMFWYRQDPGLGLRLIYFSYDVKMKEKGDIPEGYSVSREKKERFSLILESASTNQTSMYLCASSLPLAGAVNEQFFGPGTRLTVL.

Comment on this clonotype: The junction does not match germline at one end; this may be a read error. DNA for the CDR3: TGCGCCAGCAGCTCAGACAGGGGACGTACTGAAGCTTTGTTT. It yields the protein CASSSDRGRTEALF. V is TRBV5-1 and J is TRBJ1-1; TRBD1 matches at 8 bases. CDR3 length: 14 residues. Germline CDR1 reads SGHRS; CDR2 reads YFSETQ.

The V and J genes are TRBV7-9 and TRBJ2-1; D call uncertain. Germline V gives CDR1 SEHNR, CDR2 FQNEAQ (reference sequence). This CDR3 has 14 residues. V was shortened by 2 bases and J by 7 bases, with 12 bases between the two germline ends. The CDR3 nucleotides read TGTGCCAGCAGCTTACAAGAGATGGTGAATGAGCAGTTCTTC. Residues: CASSLQEMVNEQFF.

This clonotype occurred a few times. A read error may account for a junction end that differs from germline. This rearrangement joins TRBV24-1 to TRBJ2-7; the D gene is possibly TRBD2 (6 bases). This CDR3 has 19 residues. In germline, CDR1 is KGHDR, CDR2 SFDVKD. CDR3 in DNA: TGTGCCACCGGTGATTTTCTTGGCGGAGCCCCCTCGGGGGAAGAGGCCCAGTACTTC. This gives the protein CATGDFLGGAPSGEEAQYF.

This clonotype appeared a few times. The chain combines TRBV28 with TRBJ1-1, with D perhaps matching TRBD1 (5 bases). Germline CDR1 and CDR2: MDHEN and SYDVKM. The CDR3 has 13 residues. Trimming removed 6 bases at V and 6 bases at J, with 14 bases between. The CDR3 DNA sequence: TGTGCCAGCAGCCCTAGGTGGGGCCCTGAAGCTTTCTTT. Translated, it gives CASSPRWGPEAFF.

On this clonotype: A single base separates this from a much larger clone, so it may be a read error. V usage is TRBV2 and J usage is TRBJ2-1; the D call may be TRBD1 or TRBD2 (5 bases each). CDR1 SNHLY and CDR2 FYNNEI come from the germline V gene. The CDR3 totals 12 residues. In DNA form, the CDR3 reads TGTGCCAGCAGGTCGAGGGGAAATGAGCGGTTCTTC. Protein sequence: CASRSRGNERFF.

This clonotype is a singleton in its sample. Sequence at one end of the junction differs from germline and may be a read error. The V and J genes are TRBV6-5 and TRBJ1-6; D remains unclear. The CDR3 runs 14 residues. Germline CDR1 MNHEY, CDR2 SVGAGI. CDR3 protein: CAGSDAQTRSPLHF. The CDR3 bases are TGTGCCGGCAGTGATGCTCAGACACGTTCACCCCTCCACTTT.

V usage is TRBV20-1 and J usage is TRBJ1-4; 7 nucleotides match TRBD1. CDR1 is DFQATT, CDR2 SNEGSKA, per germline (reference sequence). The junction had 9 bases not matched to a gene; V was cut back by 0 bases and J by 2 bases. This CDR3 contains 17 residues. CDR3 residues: CSARDQTGSRTNEKLFF. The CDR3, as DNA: TGCAGTGCTAGAGACCAGACAGGGTCCAGGACTAATGAAAAACTGTTTTTT.

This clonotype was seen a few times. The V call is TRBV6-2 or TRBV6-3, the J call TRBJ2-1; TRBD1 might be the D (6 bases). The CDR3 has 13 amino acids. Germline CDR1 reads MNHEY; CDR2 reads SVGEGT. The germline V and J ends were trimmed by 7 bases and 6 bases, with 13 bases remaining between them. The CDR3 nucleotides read TGTGCCAGCAAGGCCAGGGGAGCCAATGAGCAGTTCTTC. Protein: CASKARGANEQFF.

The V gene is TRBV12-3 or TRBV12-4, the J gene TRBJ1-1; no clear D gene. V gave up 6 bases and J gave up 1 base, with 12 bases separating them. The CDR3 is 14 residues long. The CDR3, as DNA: TGTGCCAGCAGCCCGATGGAGCGGAACACTGAAGCTTTCTTT. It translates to CASSPMERNTEAFF.

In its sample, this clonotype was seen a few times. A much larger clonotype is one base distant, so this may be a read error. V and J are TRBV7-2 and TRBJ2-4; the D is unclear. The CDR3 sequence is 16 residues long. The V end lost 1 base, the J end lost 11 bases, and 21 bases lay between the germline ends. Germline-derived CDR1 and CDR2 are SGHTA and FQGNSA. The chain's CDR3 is CASSLVGGIFQNVQYF. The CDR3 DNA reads TGTGCCAGCAGCTTAGTCGGTGGAATATTCCAGAACGTTCAGTACTTC. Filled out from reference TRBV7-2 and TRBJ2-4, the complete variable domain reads GAGVSQSPSNKVTEKGKDVELRCDPISGHTALYWYRQSLGQGLEFLIYFQGNSAPDKSGLPSDRFSAERTGGSVSTLTIQRTQQEDSAVYLCASSLVGGIFQNVQYFGAGTRLSVL.

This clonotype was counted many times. CDR3 protein: CASTSSSYNEQFF. The CDR3 DNA sequence: TGCGCCAGCACTAGCAGCTCCTACAATGAGCAGTTCTTC. V usage is TRBV5-1 and J usage is TRBJ2-1; perhaps TRBD2 as D (5 bases). Germline V lookup: CDR1 SGHRS, CDR2 YFSETQ. The CDR3 length is 13 residues. Trimming pared 6 bases from V and 0 bases from J, leaving 7 bases between.

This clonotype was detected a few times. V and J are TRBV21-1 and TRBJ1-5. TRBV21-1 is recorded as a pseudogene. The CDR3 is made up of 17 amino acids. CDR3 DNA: TGTGCCAGCAGCAAAGTCGAGGTGGATCCTTCAAATCAGCCCCAGCATTTT. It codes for CASSKVEVDPSNQPQHF.

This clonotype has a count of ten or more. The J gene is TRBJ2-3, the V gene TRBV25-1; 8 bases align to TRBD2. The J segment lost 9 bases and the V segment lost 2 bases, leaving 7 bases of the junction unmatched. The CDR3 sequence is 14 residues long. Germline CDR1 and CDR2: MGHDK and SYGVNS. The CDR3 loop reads CASSEIGGAPTQYF. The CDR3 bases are TGTGCCAGCAGTGAAATCGGGGGGGCCCCCACGCAGTATTTT.

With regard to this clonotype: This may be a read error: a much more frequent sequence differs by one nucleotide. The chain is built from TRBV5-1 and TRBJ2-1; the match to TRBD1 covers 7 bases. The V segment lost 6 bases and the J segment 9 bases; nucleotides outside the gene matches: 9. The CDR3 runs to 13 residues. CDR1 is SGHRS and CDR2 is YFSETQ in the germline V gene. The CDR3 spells CASIFDREAEQFF. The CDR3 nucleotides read TGCGCCAGCATCTTCGACAGGGAAGCTGAGCAGTTCTTC.

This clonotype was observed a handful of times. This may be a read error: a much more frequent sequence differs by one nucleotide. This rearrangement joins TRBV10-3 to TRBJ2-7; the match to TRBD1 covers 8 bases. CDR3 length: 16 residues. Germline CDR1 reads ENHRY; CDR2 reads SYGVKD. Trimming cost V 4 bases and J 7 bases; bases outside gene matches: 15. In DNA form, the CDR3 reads TGTGCCATCAGTGGAGGGCAGGGGGCGTCCTACAATGAGCAGTACTTC. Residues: CAISGGQGASYNEQYF.

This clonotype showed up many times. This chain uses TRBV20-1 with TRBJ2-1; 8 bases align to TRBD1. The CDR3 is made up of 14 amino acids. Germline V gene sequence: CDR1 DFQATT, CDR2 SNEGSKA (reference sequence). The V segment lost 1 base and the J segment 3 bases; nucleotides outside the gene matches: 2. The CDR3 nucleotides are TGCAGTGCTAGAGTAGACAGGGGCTACAATGAGCAGTTCTTC. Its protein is CSARVDRGYNEQFF.

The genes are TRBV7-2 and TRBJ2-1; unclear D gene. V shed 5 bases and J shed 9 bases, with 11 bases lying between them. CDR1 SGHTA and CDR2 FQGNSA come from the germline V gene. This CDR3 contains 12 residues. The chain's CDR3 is CASSPPGIEQFF. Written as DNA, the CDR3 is TGTGCCAGCAGCCCCCCTGGGATTGAGCAGTTCTTC.

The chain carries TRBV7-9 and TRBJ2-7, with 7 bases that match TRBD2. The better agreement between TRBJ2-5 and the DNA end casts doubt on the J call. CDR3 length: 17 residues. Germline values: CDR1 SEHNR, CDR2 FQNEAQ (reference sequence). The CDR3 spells CASSPSVAGVLEETQYF. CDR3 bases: TGTGCCAGCAGCCCCAGTGTTGCGGGAGTTCTAGAGGAGACCCAGTACTTC.

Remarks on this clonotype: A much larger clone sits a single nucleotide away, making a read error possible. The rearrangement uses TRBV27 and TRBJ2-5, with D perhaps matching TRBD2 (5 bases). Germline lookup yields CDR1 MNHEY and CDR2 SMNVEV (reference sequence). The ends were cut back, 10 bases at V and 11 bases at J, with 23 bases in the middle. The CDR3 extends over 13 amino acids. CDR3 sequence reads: CANSRPGSTSQYF. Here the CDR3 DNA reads TGTGCCAACTCCCGCCCGGGATCAACTTCACAGTACTTC.

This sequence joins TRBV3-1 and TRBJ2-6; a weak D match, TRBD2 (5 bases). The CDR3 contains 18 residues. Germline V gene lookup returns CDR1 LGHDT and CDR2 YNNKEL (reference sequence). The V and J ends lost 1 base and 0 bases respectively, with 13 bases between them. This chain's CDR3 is CASSQGGQFSSGANVLTF. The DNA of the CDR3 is TGTGCCAGCAGCCAAGGAGGGCAGTTCAGCTCTGGGGCCAACGTCCTGACTTTC.

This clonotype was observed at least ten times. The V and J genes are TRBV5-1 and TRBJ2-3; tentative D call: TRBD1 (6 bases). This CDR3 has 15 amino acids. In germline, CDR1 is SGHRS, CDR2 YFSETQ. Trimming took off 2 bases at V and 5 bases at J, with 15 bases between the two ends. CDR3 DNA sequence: TGCGCCAGCAGCTTACAGGGAATTAGCCTAGATACGCAGTATTTT. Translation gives CASSLQGISLDTQYF.